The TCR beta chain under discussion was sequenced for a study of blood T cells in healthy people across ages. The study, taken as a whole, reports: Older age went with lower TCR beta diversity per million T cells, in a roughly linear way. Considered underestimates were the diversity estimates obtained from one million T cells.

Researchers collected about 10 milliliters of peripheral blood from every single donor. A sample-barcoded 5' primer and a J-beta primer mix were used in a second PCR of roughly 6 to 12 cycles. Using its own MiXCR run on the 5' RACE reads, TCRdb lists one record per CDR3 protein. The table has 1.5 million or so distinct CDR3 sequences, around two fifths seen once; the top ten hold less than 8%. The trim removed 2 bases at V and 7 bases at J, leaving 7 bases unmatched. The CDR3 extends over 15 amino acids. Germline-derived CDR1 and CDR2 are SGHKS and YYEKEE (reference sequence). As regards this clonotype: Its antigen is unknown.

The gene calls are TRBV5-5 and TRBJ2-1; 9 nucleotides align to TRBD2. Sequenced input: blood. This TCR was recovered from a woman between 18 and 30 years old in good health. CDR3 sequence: CASSFPLAGRNEQFF. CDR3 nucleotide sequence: TGTGCCAGCAGCTTTCCCCTAGCGGGGAGGAATGAGCAGTTCTTC.